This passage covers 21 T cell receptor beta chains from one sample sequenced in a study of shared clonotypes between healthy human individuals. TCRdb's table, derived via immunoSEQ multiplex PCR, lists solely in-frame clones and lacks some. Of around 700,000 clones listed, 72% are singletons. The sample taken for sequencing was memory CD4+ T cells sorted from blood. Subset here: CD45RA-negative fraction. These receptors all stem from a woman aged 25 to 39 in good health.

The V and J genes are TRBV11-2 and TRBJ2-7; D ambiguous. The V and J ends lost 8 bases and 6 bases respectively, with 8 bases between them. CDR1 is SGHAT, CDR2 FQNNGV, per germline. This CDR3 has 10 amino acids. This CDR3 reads CASGVSEQYF. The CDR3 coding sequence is TGTGCCAGCGGTGTTTCCGAGCAGTACTTC.

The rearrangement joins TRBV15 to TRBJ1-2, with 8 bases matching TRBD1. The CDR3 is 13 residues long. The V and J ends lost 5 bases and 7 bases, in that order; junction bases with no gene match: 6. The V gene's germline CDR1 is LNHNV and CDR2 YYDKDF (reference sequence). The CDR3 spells CATSGTGSGGYTF. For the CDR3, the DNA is TGTGCCACCAGCGGGACAGGTTCTGGTGGCTACACCTTC.

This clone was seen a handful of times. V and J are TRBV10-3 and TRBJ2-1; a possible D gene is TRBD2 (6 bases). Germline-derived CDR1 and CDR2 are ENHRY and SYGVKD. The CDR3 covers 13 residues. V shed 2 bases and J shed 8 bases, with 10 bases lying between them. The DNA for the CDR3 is TGTGCCATCAGTGAGCGGGAGCCGGATGAGCAGTTCTTC. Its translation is CAISEREPDEQFF.

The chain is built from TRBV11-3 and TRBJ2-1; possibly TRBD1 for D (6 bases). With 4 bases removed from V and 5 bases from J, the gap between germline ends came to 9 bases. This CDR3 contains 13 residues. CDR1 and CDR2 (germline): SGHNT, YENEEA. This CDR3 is CASSSRTDNEQFF. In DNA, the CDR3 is TGTGCCAGCAGCTCGCGGACAGACAATGAGCAGTTCTTC.

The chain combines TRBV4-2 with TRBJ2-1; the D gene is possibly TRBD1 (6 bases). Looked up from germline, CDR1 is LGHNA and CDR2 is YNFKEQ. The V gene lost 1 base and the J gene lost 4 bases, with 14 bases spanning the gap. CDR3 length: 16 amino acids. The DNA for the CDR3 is TGTGCCAGCAGCCAAGTCTCCCGGACAGATTACAATGAGCAGTTCTTC. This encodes CASSQVSRTDYNEQFF.

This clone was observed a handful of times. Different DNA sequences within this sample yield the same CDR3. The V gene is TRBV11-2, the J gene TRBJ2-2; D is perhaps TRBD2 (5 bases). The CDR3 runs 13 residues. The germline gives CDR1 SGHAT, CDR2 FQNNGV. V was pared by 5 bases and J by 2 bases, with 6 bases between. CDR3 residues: CASSRTNTGELFF. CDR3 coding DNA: TGTGCCAGCAGCCGGACTAACACCGGGGAGCTGTTTTTT.

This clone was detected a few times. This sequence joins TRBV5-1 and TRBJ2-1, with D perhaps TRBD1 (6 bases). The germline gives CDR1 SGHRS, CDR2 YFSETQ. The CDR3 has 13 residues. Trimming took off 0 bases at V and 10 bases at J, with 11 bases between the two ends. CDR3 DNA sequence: TGCGCCAGCAGCTTGGGCCAGGACAGCGAGCAGTTCTTC. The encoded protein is CASSLGQDSEQFF.

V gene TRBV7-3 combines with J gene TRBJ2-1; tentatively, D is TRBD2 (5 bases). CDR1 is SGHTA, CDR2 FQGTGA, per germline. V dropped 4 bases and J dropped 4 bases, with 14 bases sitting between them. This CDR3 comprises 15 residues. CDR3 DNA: TGTGCCAGCAGCTCTACCGGGGATTCATACAATGAGCAGTTCTTC. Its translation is CASSSTGDSYNEQFF.

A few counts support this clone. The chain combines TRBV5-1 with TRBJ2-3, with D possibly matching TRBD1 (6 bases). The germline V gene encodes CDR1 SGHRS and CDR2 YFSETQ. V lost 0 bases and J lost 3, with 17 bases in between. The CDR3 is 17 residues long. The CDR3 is CASSLGSGTRGTDTQYF. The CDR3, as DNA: TGCGCCAGCAGCTTGGGGTCCGGGACAAGAGGGACAGATACGCAGTATTTT. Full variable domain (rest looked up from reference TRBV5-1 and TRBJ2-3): KAGVTQTPRYLIKTRGQQVTLSCSPISGHRSVSWYQQTPGQGLQFLFEYFSETQRNKGNFPGRFSGRQFSNSRSEMNVSTLELGDSALYLCASSLGSGTRGTDTQYFGPGTRLTVL.

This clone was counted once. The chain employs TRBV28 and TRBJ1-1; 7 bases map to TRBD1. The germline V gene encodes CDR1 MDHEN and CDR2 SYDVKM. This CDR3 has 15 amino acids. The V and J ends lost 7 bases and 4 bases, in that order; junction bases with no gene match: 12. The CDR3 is CASTGTVVGTTEAFF. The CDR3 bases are TGTGCCAGCACCGGGACAGTGGTAGGTACCACTGAAGCTTTCTTT.

This CDR3 reads CASGGGPSTDTQYF. CDR3 nucleotides: TGCGCCAGCGGCGGGGGTCCTAGCACAGATACGCAGTATTTT. This chain connects TRBV5-1 to TRBJ2-3; TRBD2 matches at 7 bases. V dropped 7 bases and J dropped 0; count of bases not matched to a gene: 5. Germline loops: CDR1 SGHRS, CDR2 YFSETQ. The CDR3 is made up of 14 amino acids.

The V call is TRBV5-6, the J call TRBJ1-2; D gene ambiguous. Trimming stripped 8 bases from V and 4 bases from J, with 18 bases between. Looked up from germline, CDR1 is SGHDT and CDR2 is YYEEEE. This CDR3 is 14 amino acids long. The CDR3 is CASQPARNPYGYTF. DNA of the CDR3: TGTGCCAGTCAACCTGCCAGGAACCCCTATGGCTACACCTTC.

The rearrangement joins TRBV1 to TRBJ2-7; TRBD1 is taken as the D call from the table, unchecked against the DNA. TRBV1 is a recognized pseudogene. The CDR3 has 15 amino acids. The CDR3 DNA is TGCACCGGACCATTCAACCGGGACAGCACCTACGAGCAGTACTTC. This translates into CTGPFNRDSTYEQYF.

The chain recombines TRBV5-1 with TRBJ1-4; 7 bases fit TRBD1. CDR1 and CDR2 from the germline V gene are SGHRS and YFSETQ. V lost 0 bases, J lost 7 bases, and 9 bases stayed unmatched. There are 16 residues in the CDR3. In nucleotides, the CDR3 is TGCGCCAGCAGCTTGGCCCCTGGTCAGGGGGGTGAAAAACTGTTTTTT. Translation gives CASSLAPGQGGEKLFF.

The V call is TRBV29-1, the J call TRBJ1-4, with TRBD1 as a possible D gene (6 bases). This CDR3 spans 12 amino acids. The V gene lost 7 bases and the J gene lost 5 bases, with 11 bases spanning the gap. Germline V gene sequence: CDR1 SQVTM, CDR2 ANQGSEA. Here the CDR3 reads CSAGQKNEKLFF. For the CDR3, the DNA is TGCAGCGCTGGACAGAAAAATGAAAAACTGTTTTTT.

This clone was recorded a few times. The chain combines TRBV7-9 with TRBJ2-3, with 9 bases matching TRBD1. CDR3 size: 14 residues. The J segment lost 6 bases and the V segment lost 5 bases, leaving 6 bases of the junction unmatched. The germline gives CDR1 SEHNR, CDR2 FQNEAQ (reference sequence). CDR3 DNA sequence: TGTGCCAGCAGCCAGGGACAGGGTGCCGATACGCAGTATTTT. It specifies CASSQGQGADTQYF.

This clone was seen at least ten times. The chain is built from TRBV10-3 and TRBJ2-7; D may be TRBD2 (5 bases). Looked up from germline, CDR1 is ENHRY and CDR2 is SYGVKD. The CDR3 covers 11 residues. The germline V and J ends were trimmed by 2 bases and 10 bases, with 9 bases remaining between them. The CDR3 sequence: CAISELDSQYF. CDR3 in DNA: TGTGCCATCAGTGAGCTGGACTCCCAGTACTTC.

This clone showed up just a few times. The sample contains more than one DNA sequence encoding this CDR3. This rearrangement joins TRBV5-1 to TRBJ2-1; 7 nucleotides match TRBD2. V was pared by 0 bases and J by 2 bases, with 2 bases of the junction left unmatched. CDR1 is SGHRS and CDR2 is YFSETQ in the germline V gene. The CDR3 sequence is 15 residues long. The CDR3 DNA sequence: TGCGCCAGCAGCTTGGCTACTAGCGCCTACAATGAGCAGTTCTTC. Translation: CASSLATSAYNEQFF.

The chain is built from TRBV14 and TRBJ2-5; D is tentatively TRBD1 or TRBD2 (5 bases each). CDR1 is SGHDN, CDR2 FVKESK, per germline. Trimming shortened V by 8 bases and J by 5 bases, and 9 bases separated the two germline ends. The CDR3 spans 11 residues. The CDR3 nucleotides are TGTGCCAGCTCGGGGCACGAGACCCAGTACTTC. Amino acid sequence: CASSGHETQYF. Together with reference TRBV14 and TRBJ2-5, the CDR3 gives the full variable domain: EAGVTQFPSHSVIEKGQTVTLRCDPISGHDNLYWYRRVMGKEIKFLLHFVKESKQDESGMPNNRFLAERTGGTYSTLKVQPAELEDSGVYFCASSGHETQYFGPGTRLLVL.

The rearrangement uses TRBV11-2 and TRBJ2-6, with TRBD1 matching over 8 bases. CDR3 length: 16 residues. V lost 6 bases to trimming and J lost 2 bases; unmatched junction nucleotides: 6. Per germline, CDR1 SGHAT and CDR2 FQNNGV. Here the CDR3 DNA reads TGTGCCAGCAGTTCCCGGACAGGGACTGGGGCCAACGTCCTGACTTTC. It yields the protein CASSSRTGTGANVLTF.

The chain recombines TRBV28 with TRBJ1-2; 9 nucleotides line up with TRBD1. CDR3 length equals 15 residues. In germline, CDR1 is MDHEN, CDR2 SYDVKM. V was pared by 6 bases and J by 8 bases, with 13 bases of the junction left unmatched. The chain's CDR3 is CASSPGDRAAGGYTF. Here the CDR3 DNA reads TGTGCCAGCAGCCCGGGGGACAGGGCGGCGGGGGGCTACACCTTC.